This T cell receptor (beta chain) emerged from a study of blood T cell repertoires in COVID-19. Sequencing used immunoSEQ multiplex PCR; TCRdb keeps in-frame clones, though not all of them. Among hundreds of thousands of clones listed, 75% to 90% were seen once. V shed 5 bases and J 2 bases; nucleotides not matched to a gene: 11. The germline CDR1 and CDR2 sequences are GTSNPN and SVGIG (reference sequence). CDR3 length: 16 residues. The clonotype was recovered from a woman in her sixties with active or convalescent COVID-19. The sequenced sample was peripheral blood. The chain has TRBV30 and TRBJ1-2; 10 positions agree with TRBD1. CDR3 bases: TGTGCCTGGGAACCGGGACAGGGGAGGAAGAACTATGGCTACACCTTC. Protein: CAWEPGQGRKNYGYTF.